Shown below are 9 T cell receptor beta chains from a single sample sequenced in a study of shared T cell receptors in the human thymus. This table comes from immunoSEQ multiplex PCR, and its TCRdb copy is limited to in-frame clones, with some not included. The table shows approximately 490,000 clones, with 75% to 85% occurring only once. In addition, the sample was reused for a study of human thymus T cells.

The sample was thymocytes. The receptors derive from a boy under two years old with a congenital heart defect.

This chain uses TRBV7-9 with TRBJ2-2; D may be TRBD1 (5 bases). Trimming left V 6 bases short and J 0 bases short, with 17 bases between. This CDR3 spans 17 amino acids. The V gene's germline CDR1 is SEHNR and CDR2 FQNEAQ (reference sequence). In DNA form, the CDR3 reads TGTGCCAGCAGGACATTTGTACAGGTTTCGAACACCGGGGAGCTGTTTTTT. Residues: CASRTFVQVSNTGELFF.

The chain carries TRBV29-1 and TRBJ2-3; 10 positions agree with TRBD1. This CDR3 has 16 amino acids. The germline gives CDR1 SQVTM, CDR2 ANQGSEA. J was trimmed by 1 base and V by 0 bases; bases with no gene match: 4. The CDR3 coding sequence is TGCAGCGTTGAAGAGGGGACAGGGGCTCGCACAGATACGCAGTATTTT. Translated, it gives CSVEEGTGARTDTQYF.

The chain couples TRBV27 to TRBJ2-4; D is unresolved. Germline-derived CDR1 and CDR2 are MNHEY and SMNVEV (reference sequence). With 8 bases removed from V and 0 bases from J, the gap between germline ends came to 8 bases. This CDR3 contains 13 residues. DNA for the CDR3: TGTGCCAGCTCGTTGCGAGCCAAAAACATTCAGTACTTC. Its protein is CASSLRAKNIQYF.

This clone was seen only a few times. Other DNA sequences within the sample encode an identical CDR3. The chain recombines TRBV25-1 with TRBJ2-7; D is possibly TRBD1 (6 bases). In germline, CDR1 is MGHDK, CDR2 SYGVNS. Trimming took 3 bases from V and 3 from J, leaving 12 bases between them. This CDR3 has 14 amino acids. The CDR3 DNA sequence: TGTGCCAGCAGTGATGACAGGAGGAACTACGAGCAGTACTTC. Translation gives CASSDDRRNYEQYF.

The chain is built from TRBV30 and TRBJ2-3; TRBD2 aligns across 13 bases. V lost 5 bases and J lost 5; bases outside the gene matches: 4. The germline gives CDR1 GTSNPN, CDR2 SVGIG (reference sequence). The CDR3 contains 14 residues. This CDR3 reads CAWRLAGGEDTQYF. The DNA of the CDR3 is TGTGCCTGGCGACTAGCGGGAGGTGAAGATACGCAGTATTTT.

The chain carries TRBV19 and TRBJ1-5; D might be TRBD1 (6 bases). The germline V gene has CDR1 LNHDA and CDR2 SQIVND (reference sequence). There are 20 residues in the CDR3. V dropped 2 bases and J dropped 0 bases, with 23 bases sitting between them. The chain's CDR3 is CASSISPPQGTVPSNQPQHF. CDR3 DNA sequence: TGTGCCAGTAGTATAAGTCCCCCACAGGGAACCGTACCTAGCAATCAGCCCCAGCATTTT.

This clone was detected only a few times. V is TRBV7-9 and J is TRBJ1-3, with 8 bases aligning to TRBD1. CDR3 length equals 15 residues. The V and J ends lost 5 bases and 0 bases, in that order; junction bases with no gene match: 3. CDR1 SEHNR and CDR2 FQNEAQ come from the germline V gene (reference sequence). The CDR3 loop is CASSGDRTSGNTIYF. The CDR3 DNA is TGTGCCAGCAGCGGGGACAGGACCTCTGGAAACACCATATATTTT. The whole variable domain, filled in from reference TRBV7-9 and TRBJ1-3, reads DTGVSQNPRHKITKRGQNVTFRCDPISEHNRLYWYRQTLGQGPEFLTYFQNEAQLEKSRLLSDRFSAERPKGSFSTLEIQRTEQGDSAMYLCASSGDRTSGNTIYFGEGSWLTVV.

The V call is TRBV19, the J call TRBJ1-2, with 7 bases matching TRBD1. Germline CDR1 is LNHDA and CDR2 is SQIVND (reference sequence). This CDR3 is built from 12 residues. V lost 5 bases, J lost 8 bases, and 5 bases stayed unmatched. CDR3 nucleotide sequence: TGTGCCAGTAGTCGACAGGGTAGAGGCTACACCTTC. This sequence encodes CASSRQGRGYTF.

The chain combines TRBV6-1 with TRBJ2-3; TRBD2 matches 7 bases. The trim removed 8 bases at V and 6 bases at J, leaving 5 bases unmatched. The CDR3 is 12 residues long. The germline V gene has CDR1 MNHNS and CDR2 SASEGT. CDR3 DNA sequence: TGTGCCAGCGGGAGGGCCCTGGATACGCAGTATTTT. Translation: CASGRALDTQYF.